Detailed here is one TCR beta chain. The sample originates from a study of blood T cell repertoires in COVID-19. Produced via immunoSEQ multiplex PCR; TCRdb's table is partial and in-frame only. The sample carries about 44,000 clones, around four fifths recorded once. This CDR3 comprises 16 residues. The germline V gene has CDR1 MGHRA and CDR2 YSYEKL. Trimming removed 0 bases from V and 4 bases from J; junction bases left unmatched: 6. V usage is TRBV4-1 and J usage is TRBJ1-5, with 7 positions matching TRBD1. The sequenced sample consisted of peripheral blood. This clonotype originated in a human donor in a cohort sampled during active COVID-19. CDR3 amino acids: CASSQEGGSRNQPQHF. The CDR3 region has the DNA TGCGCCAGCAGCCAAGAAGGGGGCAGCCGGAATCAGCCCCAGCATTTT.